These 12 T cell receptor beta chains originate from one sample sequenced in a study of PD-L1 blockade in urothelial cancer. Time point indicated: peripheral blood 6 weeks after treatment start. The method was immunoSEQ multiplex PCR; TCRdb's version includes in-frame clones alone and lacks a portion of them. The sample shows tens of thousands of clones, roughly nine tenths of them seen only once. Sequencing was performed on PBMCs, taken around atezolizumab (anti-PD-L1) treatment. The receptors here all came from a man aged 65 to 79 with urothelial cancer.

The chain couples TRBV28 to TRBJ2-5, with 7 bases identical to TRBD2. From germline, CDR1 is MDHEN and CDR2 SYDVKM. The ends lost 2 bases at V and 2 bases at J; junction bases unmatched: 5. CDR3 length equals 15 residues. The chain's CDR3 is CASSLGWGGQETQYF. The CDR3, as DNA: TGTGCCAGCAGTTTAGGCTGGGGAGGGCAAGAGACCCAGTACTTC.

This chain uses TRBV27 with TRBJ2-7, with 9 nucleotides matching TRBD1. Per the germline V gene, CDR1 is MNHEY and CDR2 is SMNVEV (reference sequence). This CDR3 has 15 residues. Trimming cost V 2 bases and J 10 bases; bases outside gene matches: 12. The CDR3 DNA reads TGTGCCAGCAGTTTACAAACAGGACAGGGGTTTATACAGTACTTC. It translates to CASSLQTGQGFIQYF.

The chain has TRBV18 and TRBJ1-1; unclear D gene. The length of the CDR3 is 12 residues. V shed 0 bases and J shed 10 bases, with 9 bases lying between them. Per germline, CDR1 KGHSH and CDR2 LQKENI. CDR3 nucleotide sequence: TGTGCCAGCTCACCACCGTCTACCCCAGCTTTCTTT. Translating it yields CASSPPSTPAFF.

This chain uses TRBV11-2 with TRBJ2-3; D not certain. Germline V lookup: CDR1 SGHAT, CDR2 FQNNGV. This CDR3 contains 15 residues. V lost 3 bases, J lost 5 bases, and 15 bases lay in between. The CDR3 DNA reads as TGTGCCAGCAGCTTCGATGTCGGCCGAGGAGATACGCAGTATTTT. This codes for CASSFDVGRGDTQYF.

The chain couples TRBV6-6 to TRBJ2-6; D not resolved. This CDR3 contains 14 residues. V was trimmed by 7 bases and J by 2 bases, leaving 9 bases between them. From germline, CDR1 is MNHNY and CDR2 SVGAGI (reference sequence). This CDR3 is CASTRLAGANVLTF. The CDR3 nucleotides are TGTGCCAGCACCCGTCTCGCTGGGGCCAACGTCCTGACTTTC.

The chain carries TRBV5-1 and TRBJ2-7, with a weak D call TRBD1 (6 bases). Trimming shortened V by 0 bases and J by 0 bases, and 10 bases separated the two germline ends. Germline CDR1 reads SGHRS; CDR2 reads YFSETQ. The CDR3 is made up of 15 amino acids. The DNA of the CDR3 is TGCGCCAGCAGCTTGGACAGGGAGAGCTCCTACGAGCAGTACTTC. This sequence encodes CASSLDRESSYEQYF.

The CDR3 region is CASSSPTGTNYGYTF. CDR3 coding DNA: TGCGCCAGCAGCTCGCCGACAGGAACTAACTATGGCTACACCTTC. The rearrangement joins TRBV5-1 to TRBJ1-2; maybe TRBD1 (6 bases). The germline V gene has CDR1 SGHRS and CDR2 YFSETQ. V was shortened by 3 bases and J by 0 bases, with 12 bases between the two germline ends. The CDR3 is made up of 15 amino acids.

CDR3 sequence: CASSGGTSTNEKLFF. The CDR3 DNA follows: TGTGCCAGCAGCGGGGGGACCTCAACTAATGAAAAACTGTTTTTT. The chain links TRBV7-6 to TRBJ1-4; D is possibly TRBD1 (5 bases). CDR1 is SGHVS, CDR2 FNYEAQ, per germline. This CDR3 contains 15 residues. Trimming left V 5 bases short and J 0 bases short, with 10 bases between. Full variable domain (outside the CDR3, taken from reference TRBV7-6 and TRBJ1-4): GAGVSQSPRYKVTKRGQDVALRCDPISGHVSLYWYRQALGQGPEFLTYFNYEAQQDKSGLPNDRFSAERPEGSISTLTIQRTEQRDSAMYRCASSGGTSTNEKLFFGSGTQLSVL.

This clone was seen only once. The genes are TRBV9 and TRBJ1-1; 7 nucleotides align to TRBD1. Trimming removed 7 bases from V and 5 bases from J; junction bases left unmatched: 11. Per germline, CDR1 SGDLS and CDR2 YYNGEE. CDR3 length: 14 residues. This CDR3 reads CASSRTGLGTEAFF. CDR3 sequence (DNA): TGTGCCAGCTCTCGGACAGGTTTGGGGACTGAAGCTTTCTTT. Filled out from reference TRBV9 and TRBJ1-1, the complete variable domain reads DSGVTQTPKHLITATGQRVTLRCSPRSGDLSVYWYQQSLDQGLQFLIQYYNGEERAKGNILERFSAQQFPDLHSELNLSSLELGDSALYFCASSRTGLGTEAFFGQGTRLTVV.

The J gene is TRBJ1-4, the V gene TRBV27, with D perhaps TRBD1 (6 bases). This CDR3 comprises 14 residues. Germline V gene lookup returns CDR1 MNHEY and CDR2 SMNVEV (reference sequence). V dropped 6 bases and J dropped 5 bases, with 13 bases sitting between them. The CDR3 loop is CASSLGRGNEKLFF. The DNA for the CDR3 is TGTGCCAGCAGCCTCGGCAGGGGAAATGAAAAACTGTTTTTT.

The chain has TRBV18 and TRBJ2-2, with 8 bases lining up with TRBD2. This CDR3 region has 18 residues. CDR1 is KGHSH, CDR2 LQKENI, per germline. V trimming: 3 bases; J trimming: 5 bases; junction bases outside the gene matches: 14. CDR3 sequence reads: CASSPSTGGLAETGELFF. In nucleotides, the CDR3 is TGTGCCAGCTCACCCTCGACGGGCGGACTAGCTGAGACCGGGGAGCTGTTTTTT.

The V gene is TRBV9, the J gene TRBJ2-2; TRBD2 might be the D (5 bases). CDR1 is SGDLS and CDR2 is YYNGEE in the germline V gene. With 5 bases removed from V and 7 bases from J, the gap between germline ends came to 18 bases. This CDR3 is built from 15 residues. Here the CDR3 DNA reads TGTGCCAGCAGTGACCGGCGGGCGGGTAACGGGGAGCTGTTTTTT. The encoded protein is CASSDRRAGNGELFF.